Listed here are 9 T cell receptor beta chains from one sample, sequenced in a study of blood T cell repertoires in COVID-19. The table came from immunoSEQ multiplex PCR; TCRdb's copy has only in-frame clones and leaves some out. In the table there are some 370,000 clones, 75% to 90% of which are singletons. Sequenced material: PBMCs or T cells enriched from blood (not recorded which). These receptors were collected from a woman aged 50 to 60 who had recovered from COVID-19.

V usage is TRBV5-5 and J usage is TRBJ1-2; no reliable D call. Trimming took off 4 bases at V and 3 bases at J, with 7 bases between the two ends. Germline CDR1 SGHKS, CDR2 YYEKEE (reference sequence). CDR3 length: 12 residues. The CDR3 DNA sequence: TGTGCCAGCAGCCCCGGGGACTATGGCTACACCTTC. Translating it yields CASSPGDYGYTF.

This sequence joins TRBV6-2 or TRBV6-3 and TRBJ1-5, with 8 bases that match TRBD1. The V gene end was trimmed by 4 bases and the J gene end by 4 bases; junction bases not matched to a gene: 3. Germline assignment: CDR1 MNHEY and CDR2 SVGEGT. This CDR3 has 14 amino acids. DNA of the CDR3: TGTGCCAGCAGTTTCGGACAGGGTAATCAGCCCCAGCATTTT. As protein: CASSFGQGNQPQHF.

The chain combines TRBV28 with TRBJ1-3; D possibly corresponds to TRBD1 (6 bases). Germline V CDR1 and CDR2: MDHEN, SYDVKM. The CDR3 contains 13 residues. Trimming pared 3 bases from V and 3 bases from J, leaving 6 bases between. CDR3 nucleotides: TGTGCCAGCAGTTTGACAGGTGGAAACACCATATATTTT. Encoded protein: CASSLTGGNTIYF.

The chain combines TRBV30 with TRBJ2-7; 7 bases are a match to TRBD1. CDR1 and CDR2 from the germline V gene are GTSNPN and SVGIG (reference sequence). This CDR3 has 13 residues. The trim removed 0 bases at V and 3 bases at J, leaving 2 bases unmatched. CDR3: CAWSVGDSYEQYF. The DNA for the CDR3 is TGTGCCTGGAGTGTAGGGGACAGCTACGAGCAGTACTTC.

This clone was found once. This chain connects TRBV7-9 to TRBJ1-1; possible D gene TRBD1, 5 bases. The CDR3 runs 14 residues. V was cut by 5 bases and J by 1 base, with 11 bases left in between. Per germline, CDR1 SEHNR and CDR2 FQNEAQ (reference sequence). The CDR3 reads CASSIPGQNTEAFF. The CDR3 coding sequence is TGTGCCAGCAGCATCCCTGGACAGAACACTGAAGCTTTCTTT.

The chain joins TRBV7-3 to TRBJ2-1, with 9 bases that match TRBD2. The V gene end was trimmed by 1 base and the J gene end by 7 bases; junction bases not matched to a gene: 5. The CDR3 extends over 15 amino acids. Germline CDR1 is SGHTA and CDR2 is FQGTGA. CDR3 amino acids: CASSLSGGAMNEQFF. The CDR3 bases are TGTGCCAGCAGCTTAAGCGGGGGGGCCATGAATGAGCAGTTCTTC.

This sequence joins TRBV30 and TRBJ1-2, with D tentatively TRBD1 (5 bases). V lost 0 bases, J lost 7 bases, and 12 bases lay in between. CDR3 length: 13 residues. Germline V lookup: CDR1 GTSNPN, CDR2 SVGIG (reference sequence). The CDR3 reads CAWSVQGPGGYTF. As DNA, the CDR3 is TGTGCCTGGAGTGTCCAGGGCCCGGGTGGCTACACCTTC. The complete variable domain, with remaining parts taken from reference TRBV30 and TRBJ1-2, reads SQTIHQWPATLVQPVGSPLSLECTVEGTSNPNLYWYRQAAGRGLQLLFYSVGIGQISSEVPQNLSASRPQDRQFILSSKKLLLSDSGFYLCAWSVQGPGGYTFGSGTRLTVV.

This sequence joins TRBV4-2 and TRBJ1-3; 8 nucleotides align to TRBD1. Germline-derived CDR1 and CDR2 are LGHNA and YNFKEQ. The CDR3 extends over 15 amino acids. Trimming at V came to 4 bases and at J to 2 bases, leaving 4 bases not matched to a gene. CDR3 nucleotides: TGTGCCAGCAGCCCATCGACAGGGGCTGGAAACACCATATATTTT. Its protein product is CASSPSTGAGNTIYF.

The chain links TRBV29-1 to TRBJ1-2, with TRBD1 identical over 7 bases. The CDR3 spans 13 residues. The V and J ends lost 4 bases and 4 bases, in that order; junction bases with no gene match: 6. CDR1 SQVTM and CDR2 ANQGSEA come from the germline V gene. In DNA, the CDR3 is TGCAGCGTTGCCCCACAGGGGTCCTATGGCTACACCTTC. It yields the protein CSVAPQGSYGYTF.